Listed below are T cell receptor beta chains from one sample, sequenced in a study of blood T cell repertoires in COVID-19. Libraries were prepared by immunoSEQ multiplex PCR; TCRdb keeps only in-frame clonotypes and omits some of them. The sample carries 48,000 or so clones, under 90% recorded once. The sample was peripheral blood. The receptors derive from a woman aged 60-75 years with acute or convalescent COVID-19. CDR3s include the opening cysteine and the closing phenylalanine or tryptophan. D genes are given only for firm matches. A row's size may be missing; if present it is once, few, many or a size class.

V,D,J,size,DNA,CDR3
TRBV5-6,NA,TRBJ2-7,NA,TGTGCCAGCAGCTTGTCTTCCCTTGGGGGGAGGTACGAGCAGTACTTC,CASSLSSLGGRYEQYF
TRBV12-3/TRBV12-4,NA,TRBJ1-1,NA,TGTGCCAGCAGTCCCAGGTCCCCGTTGGGAGCTTTCTTT,CASSPRSPLGAFF
TRBV5-1,NA,TRBJ2-1,once,TGCGCCAGCAGGGTAGCTACCGGGGCCTACAATGAGCAGTTCTTC,CASRVATGAYNEQFF
TRBV18,TRBD2,TRBJ2-4,few,TGTGCCAGCTCACCATCACTAGCGGGAGGGACCAAAAACATTCAGTACTTC,CASSPSLAGGTKNIQYF
TRBV29-1,TRBD2,TRBJ2-1,NA,TGCAGCGCCCGTGGGAGCGGGGGCCTCAGGGGCAATGAGCAGTTCTTC,CSARGSGGLRGNEQFF
TRBV7-3,TRBD2,TRBJ2-1,NA,TGTGCCAGCAGCCAATCGGGACTAGCAGACAATGAGCAGTTCTTC,CASSQSGLADNEQFF
TRBV30,NA,TRBJ1-4,NA,TGTGCCTGGAGTGTAAAGGGACTGACTAATGAAAAACTGTTTTTT,CAWSVKGLTNEKLFF
TRBV7-6,NA,TRBJ1-6,once,TGTGCCAGCAGCTTAGGGGGGCCGTCAGGGAATGATTCACCCCTCCACTTT,CASSLGGPSGNDSPLHF
TRBV10-3,NA,TRBJ2-2,few,TGTGCCATCAGTGAGTCGGCAGGGGCCTCGAACACCGGGGAGCTGTTTTTT,CAISESAGASNTGELFF
TRBV11-2,NA,TRBJ2-1,once,TGTGCCAGCAGCCTCCTGCTTTCGACAGTTAGCTATGAGCAGTTCTTC,CASSLLLSTVSYEQFF
TRBV5-6,TRBD1,TRBJ1-2,few,TGTGCCAGCAGCTTTCAGGGGGTTGATGGCTACACCTTC,CASSFQGVDGYTF
TRBV30,NA,TRBJ1-6,NA,TGTGCCGGCGCCCGGAGGAATTCACCCCTCCACTTT,CAGARRNSPLHF
TRBV5-4,TRBD1,TRBJ1-2,NA,TGTGCCAGCAGTCCCCAGGGGGTCTATGGCTACACCTTC,CASSPQGVYGYTF
TRBV5-6,TRBD1,TRBJ1-4,NA,TGTGCCAGCAGCTTGAGGCAGGGGGCAACTAATGAAAAACTGTTTTTT,CASSLRQGATNEKLFF
TRBV13,NA,TRBJ1-1,NA,TGTGCCAGCAGCCTTAACACTGAAGCTTTCTTT,CASSLNTEAFF
TRBV10-3,TRBD1,TRBJ2-3,NA,TGTGCCATCCGATTGACTCCGGGACAGGGGGGCACAGATACGCAGTATTTT,CAIRLTPGQGGTDTQYF
TRBV7-2,NA,TRBJ1-3,NA,TGTGCCAGCAGCTTAGCATCAGGAAACACCATATATTTT,CASSLASGNTIYF
TRBV19,TRBD2,TRBJ2-2,NA,TGTGCCAGTAGTAGCCGGGAGGGGACCGGGGAGCTGTTTTTT,CASSSREGTGELFF
TRBV7-3,TRBD2,TRBJ2-1,once,TGTGCCAGCAGCTCCATAACGCCGCGGACTAGCGGGAGAATCGATGAGCAGTTCTTC,CASSSITPRTSGRIDEQFF
TRBV6-2/TRBV6-3,NA,TRBJ1-2,NA,TGTGCCAGCAGTTACAGGACGGGAGGCTACACCTTC,CASSYRTGGYTF
TRBV7-8,TRBD2,TRBJ2-7,NA,TGTGCCAGCAGCCCCCGGACTAGCGGGGGCTACGAGCAGTACTTC,CASSPRTSGGYEQYF
TRBV5-4,TRBD1,TRBJ1-4,once,TGTGCCAGCAGCCCTGGGACAGGGGGCGGCCGTAATGAAAAACTGTTTTTT,CASSPGTGGGRNEKLFF
TRBV6-5,TRBD1,TRBJ1-5,NA,TGTGCCAGCAGCCTTAACAGGGGAACGGAGCCCCAGCATTTT,CASSLNRGTEPQHF
TRBV5-4,TRBD2,TRBJ2-3,NA,TGTGCCAGCAGCTTGCGAGCGGGAGGCGGAGATACGCAGTATTTT,CASSLRAGGGDTQYF
TRBV6-4,TRBD2,TRBJ2-5,NA,TGTGCCAGCAGTGACCCCTACCTGCGGCGGGGGGGCGGTGAGACCCAGTACTTC,CASSDPYLRRGGGETQYF
TRBV7-8,NA,TRBJ1-5,few,TGTGCCAGCAGCTGGGGGGGGGCTGCTAGCAATCAGCCCCAGCATTTT,CASSWGGAASNQPQHF
TRBV27,NA,TRBJ1-1,NA,TGTGCCAGCAGCTCTGGGTGGGGGCTAGCTTTCTTT,CASSSGWGLAFF
TRBV7-9,TRBD2,TRBJ2-5,once,TGTGCCAGCAGCTTCCCCGGGAGGGTGCGGGATGGAGAGACCCAGTACTTC,CASSFPGRVRDGETQYF
TRBV6-2/TRBV6-3,TRBD1,TRBJ1-4,NA,TGTGCCAGCAGTATAAGTGAGGGGGCGATTAATGAAAAACTGTTTTTT,CASSISEGAINEKLFF